These 8 T cell receptor beta chains were all obtained from the same sample, sequenced in a study of T cell responses to AZD1222 COVID-19 vaccine (dated by TCRdb to the early 2020s). Taken with the paper, the label for time point translates to: baseline before first vaccination. Library preparation used the immunoSEQ multiplex PCR assay. Entries here come from immuneACCESS through TCRdb and include only in-frame sequences with V and J called. Some clones fail to appear in such tables; in the studies checked, an unresolved V gene covers under half of the shortfall, and the cause of the remainder is unknown. For this sample there are some 90,000 clones; around nine tenths appear just once. The biggest ten clones account for about 1.4% of the sample. The sample in question was peripheral blood, obtained on day 0 of AZD1222 vaccination. Receptors were obtained from an adult in good health.

The V gene is TRBV6-6, the J gene TRBJ1-6; tentative D call: TRBD1 (5 bases). CDR3 length: 16 residues. The germline V and J ends were trimmed by 8 bases and 0 bases, with 14 bases remaining between them. Germline V lookup: CDR1 MNHNY, CDR2 SVGAGI (reference sequence). As DNA, the CDR3 is TGTGCCAGCTCCGGGACGGGGAGCTCCTATAATTCACCCCTCCACTTT. Amino acids: CASSGTGSSYNSPLHF.

J is TRBJ2-3 and V is TRBV6-5; 7 bases align to TRBD1. Germline assignment: CDR1 MNHEY and CDR2 SVGAGI. The CDR3 extends over 14 amino acids. The J segment lost 2 bases and the V segment lost 7 bases, leaving 6 bases of the junction unmatched. As DNA, the CDR3 is TGTGCCAGCATTGGTGACAGGGTCACAGATACGCAGTATTTT. Protein sequence: CASIGDRVTDTQYF.

The rearrangement uses TRBV20-1 and TRBJ1-5; 10 bases fit TRBD1. The germline gives CDR1 DFQATT, CDR2 SNEGSKA (reference sequence). The CDR3 is 14 amino acids. V trimming: 3 bases; J trimming: 7 bases; junction bases outside the gene matches: 6. The CDR3, as DNA: TGCAGTGCTAGTCCGGGACAGGGGAGCCAGCCCCAGCATTTT. This translates into CSASPGQGSQPQHF.

The V and J genes are TRBV7-2 and TRBJ1-3; no reliable D call. Trimming removed 2 bases at V and 4 bases at J, with 15 bases between. Looked up from germline, CDR1 is SGHTA and CDR2 is FQGNSA. The CDR3 is 16 amino acids. The CDR3 loop reads CASSLYRGWAGNTIYF. For the CDR3, the DNA is TGTGCCAGCAGCTTATATCGGGGTTGGGCCGGAAACACCATATATTTT.

In its sample, this clone was seen once. This sequence joins TRBV5-1 and TRBJ1-1, with D possibly matching TRBD1 (5 bases). V dropped 1 base and J dropped 8 bases, with 9 bases sitting between them. Germline V lookup: CDR1 SGHRS, CDR2 YFSETQ. The CDR3 is 12 residues long. CDR3 nucleotide sequence: TGCGCCAGCAGCTTGCAGGGTAGGGAAGCTTTCTTT. Amino acids: CASSLQGREAFF.

The chain couples TRBV6-5 to TRBJ2-1; a weak D match, TRBD1 (6 bases). Trimming removed 7 bases from V and 8 bases from J, with 15 bases in between. The CDR3 is 13 residues long. Germline V gene data show CDR1 as MNHEY and CDR2 as SVGAGI. As DNA, the CDR3 is TGTGCCAGCAATCCCGGGACAAGCGATGAGCAGTTCTTC. Its translation: CASNPGTSDEQFF.

This rearrangement joins TRBV18 to TRBJ2-7; D is perhaps TRBD1 or TRBD2 (5 bases each). This CDR3 is 14 amino acids long. V gave up 6 bases and J gave up 4 bases, with 16 bases separating them. The germline V gene encodes CDR1 KGHSH and CDR2 LQKENI. The CDR3 DNA reads TGTGCCAGCTCCCCCGGGACCTCGGGGTACGAGCAGTACTTC. This gives the protein CASSPGTSGYEQYF.

This chain joins TRBV6-5 and TRBJ2-1; D possibly matches TRBD1 or TRBD2 (6 bases each). The CDR3 loop spans 12 amino acids. V gave up 8 bases and J gave up 8 bases, with 13 bases separating them. From germline, CDR1 is MNHEY and CDR2 SVGAGI. The CDR3 region has the DNA TGTGCCAGCCTAAAGGAGGGGGATGAGCAGTTCTTC. It specifies CASLKEGDEQFF.